The present T cell receptor beta chain was sequenced within a study of T cell repertoires in cytomegalovirus infection. Study information: Recently identified HLA-C-restricted CMV epitopes were used, and well-studied HLA-B-restricted CMV epitopes were used as well. Based on public TCR beta signatures, there were indications of CMV infection and of a matching HLA type. Study conclusions and caveats: Cumulative public TCR beta family frequency identified carriers of CMV plus the relevant HLA. In two of eight donors, the top clonotype was HLA-C-restricted CMV-specific.

The germline V and J ends were trimmed by 0 bases and 4 bases, with 10 bases remaining between them. Germline V gives CDR1 MGHRA, CDR2 YSYEKL. The CDR3 totals 15 residues. MiXCR, run by TCRdb on the reads, gives a single entry per CDR3 protein. The sample records approximately 990,000 distinct CDR3 sequences, around 32% being singletons. This clonotype appeared many times. Antigen: not known. The sample here was cultured CD8+ T cells from PBMCs, taken from culture after CMV antigen stimulation. The sequence came from a human donor in good health (CMV status not recorded). Some clones in this sample may be carry-over from other donors' samples. V gene TRBV4-1 combines with J gene TRBJ1-3, with no clear D. CDR3 in amino acids: CASSQEPHGGNTIYF. Written as DNA, the CDR3 is TGCGCCAGCAGCCAAGAGCCTCATGGCGGAAACACCATATATTTT.